The rows below give T cell receptor beta chains drawn from one sample of a study of T cell repertoires in ileal Crohn's disease. Profiling relied on immunoSEQ multiplex PCR, and the TCRdb table lists in-frame clones only, not all of them. The table shows 5,500 to 9,000 clones, with around 70% occurring only once. Sequenced sample: ileal tissue. These receptors were obtained from an adult with Crohn's disease. Both conserved end residues are part of each CDR3. A D gene is named only where the DNA matches it firmly. Size tells how often a clone was seen (once, few, many) or the class of an expanded clone, and some rows leave it out.

v_gene	len	abundance	d_gene	j_gene	CDR3nt	CDR3aa
TRBV18	11	few	-	TRBJ1-1	TGTGCCAGCTCACCCTTCACTGAAGCTTTCTTT	CASSPFTEAFF
TRBV28	14	-	-	TRBJ2-4	TGTGCCAGCAGTTCCCCGGGGGAGGTGAACATTCAGTACTTC	CASSSPGEVNIQYF
TRBV7-2	14	few	-	TRBJ2-7	TGTGCCAGCAGCTTAGTTCTAGGGGGTTACGAGCAGTACTTC	CASSLVLGGYEQYF
TRBV28	12	-	-	TRBJ1-2	TGTGCCAGCAGTCGTCCTAACTATGGCTACACCTTC	CASSRPNYGYTF
TRBV6-5	15	-	TRBD1	TRBJ1-2	TGTGCCAGCTCAACCCGACAGGGAAGTCGTCATGGCTACACCTTC	CASSTRQGSRHGYTF
TRBV12-5	13	-	-	TRBJ2-7	TGTGCTAGTGGTTTGGCCCCCCGGGGAGAGCAGTACTTC	CASGLAPRGEQYF
TRBV7-9	14	-	-	TRBJ1-1	TGTGCCAGCAGATTTTGGGCAGATAACACTGAAGCTTTCTTT	CASRFWADNTEAFF
TRBV6-5	15	-	TRBD1	TRBJ2-7	TGTGCCAGCAGAGGCCGGGACAGGGGTGGCTACGAGCAGTACTTC	CASRGRDRGGYEQYF
TRBV4-1	13	-	-	TRBJ2-1	TGCGCCAGCAGCCCGGGGAACTACAATGAGCAGTTCTTC	CASSPGNYNEQFF
TRBV7-9	14	-	TRBD1	TRBJ1-2	TGTGCCAGCAGCTTAGGACAGGGGTCCTATGGCTACACCTTC	CASSLGQGSYGYTF
TRBV29-1	12	-	-	TRBJ1-1	TGCAGCGTTGCAGGGGCTCACACTGAAGCTTTCTTT	CSVAGAHTEAFF
TRBV5-8	13	-	-	TRBJ1-2	TGTGCCAGCAGGCGAGGCATCAACTATGGCTACACCTTC	CASRRGINYGYTF
TRBV7-2	16	few	TRBD1	TRBJ2-2	TGTGCCAGCAGCCTTCCCGACAGGGTGGACACCGGGGAGCTGTTTTTT	CASSLPDRVDTGELFF
TRBV30	14	-	-	TRBJ2-3	TGTGCCTGGAGTGAGGGGCTTAGCACAGATACGCAGTATTTT	CAWSEGLSTDTQYF
TRBV7-8	13	-	-	TRBJ1-1	TGTGCCAGCAGCTTAGGCAGGGTCACTGAAGCTTTCTTT	CASSLGRVTEAFF
TRBV7-3	17	-	TRBD2	TRBJ2-1	TGTGCCAGCAGCCAGGATTCGGGCGGGGGGTTCTACAATGAGCAGTTCTTC	CASSQDSGGGFYNEQFF
TRBV6-6	15	-	TRBD1	TRBJ1-1	TGTGCCAGCAACGTAAGCCCGGGACAGGGAACTGAAGCTTTCTTT	CASNVSPGQGTEAFF
TRBV19	15	-	TRBD1	TRBJ1-1	TGTGCCAGTACCTCAACAGGGGGAGGAATCACTGAAGCTTTCTTT	CASTSTGGGITEAFF
TRBV4-3	16	-	-	TRBJ2-7	TGCGCCAGCAGCCAAGATGGGTCCAGGGCGATTTACGAGCAGTACTTC	CASSQDGSRAIYEQYF
TRBV7-2	14	-	-	TRBJ1-2	TGTGCCAGCAGCTCGAGGGCCAGAACCCATGGCTACACCTTC	CASSSRARTHGYTF
TRBV6-1	15	-	-	TRBJ1-6	TGTGCCAGCAGTGGGGAGCAGGGGAATAATTCCCCCCTCCACTTT	CASSGEQGNNSPLHF
TRBV5-5	13	-	-	TRBJ2-5	TGTGCCAGCAGCTTGTATGGCAGGGAGACCCAGTACTTC	CASSLYGRETQYF
TRBV7-7	15	-	TRBD2	TRBJ2-7	TGTGCCAGCAGCCAACAGGCGGGGGGGAGCTACGAGCAGTACTTC	CASSQQAGGSYEQYF
TRBV7-6	13	-	-	TRBJ1-3	TGTGCCAGCAGCTTAGACGCGGGAAACACCATATATTTT	CASSLDAGNTIYF
TRBV7-3	18	-	TRBD1	TRBJ2-1	TGTGCCAGCAGCCCAAGGGGCCGGGGGACAGGGATCCCTGATGAGCAGTTCTTC	CASSPRGRGTGIPDEQFF
TRBV10-1	15	-	TRBD1	TRBJ1-6	TGCGCCAGCCCCCGGACAGGGCGCTCGCACTCACCCCTCCACTTT	CASPRTGRSHSPLHF
TRBV6-4	13	-	-	TRBJ2-3	TGTGCCAGCAGTGACCTTTCCACAGATACGCAGTATTTT	CASSDLSTDTQYF
TRBV15	12	-	-	TRBJ2-7	TGTGCCACCAGCCTTAACAGCTACGAGCAGTACTTC	CATSLNSYEQYF
TRBV25-1	14	-	-	TRBJ1-2	TGTGCCAGCAGTGAGTCTCACTCTAACTATGGCTACACCTTC	CASSESHSNYGYTF
TRBV9	16	-	TRBD1	TRBJ1-6	TGTGCCAGCAGCGCATGGGACAGGAGTAATAATTCACCCCTCCACTTT	CASSAWDRSNNSPLHF
TRBV6-5	15	-	-	TRBJ1-4	TGTGCCAGCAGTTTTCGGAGGGGCTCTAATGAAAAACTGTTTTTT	CASSFRRGSNEKLFF
TRBV6-5	15	-	TRBD1	TRBJ2-2	TGTGCCAGCAGTAGACAGGGGCGTAACACCGGGGAGCTGTTTTTT	CASSRQGRNTGELFF
TRBV13	11	-	-	TRBJ2-3	TGTGTGAACAGCTACACAGATACGCAGTATTTT	CVNSYTDTQYF
TRBV29-1	13	-	-	TRBJ1-2	TGCAGCGTAGTACAGGGCTCGAACTATGGCTACACCTTC	CSVVQGSNYGYTF
TRBV2	13	-	TRBD1	TRBJ1-1	TGTGCCAGCAGGGGACAGGGTCCCACTGAAGCTTTCTTT	CASRGQGPTEAFF
TRBV5-4	16	-	-	TRBJ2-3	TGTGCCAGCAGCGTATATCGGGGGTCTAACACAGATACGCAGTATTTT	CASSVYRGSNTDTQYF
TRBV6-4	16	-	TRBD2	TRBJ2-3	TGTGCCAGCAGTGACGGGACTAGCGGGGGGGCAGATACGCAGTATTTT	CASSDGTSGGADTQYF
TRBV7-3	14	-	TRBD1	TRBJ1-1	TGTGCCAGCAGCCCGGACAGGGGGAGGACTGAAGCTTTCTTT	CASSPDRGRTEAFF
TRBV6-1	13	-	-	TRBJ2-7	TGTGCCACAGGACAGCGGAGCTCCTACGAGCAGTACTTC	CATGQRSSYEQYF
TRBV5-1	14	-	-	TRBJ1-3	TGCGCCAGCAGTGCGGGGGGCTCTGGAAACACCATATATTTT	CASSAGGSGNTIYF
TRBV2	13	-	TRBD1	TRBJ1-2	TGTGCCAGCAGCCCGGGACAGTCACCTGGCTACACCTTC	CASSPGQSPGYTF
TRBV10-3	13	-	-	TRBJ2-2	TGTGCCACCCTAACTCCCAACACCGGGGAGCTGTTTTTT	CATLTPNTGELFF
TRBV5-8	17	medium-sized	-	TRBJ1-6	TGTGCCAGCAGCTTCGATCGATGGAGCTCCTATAATTCACCCCTCCACTTT	CASSFDRWSSYNSPLHF
TRBV19	14	-	-	TRBJ1-2	TGTGCCAGTAGTATCCTACCGGGAAACTATGGCTACACCTTC	CASSILPGNYGYTF
TRBV5-1	16	once	TRBD2	TRBJ2-5	TGCGCCAGCAGCTTGGCGTCTAGCGGGGATAGGGAGACCCAGTACTTC	CASSLASSGDRETQYF
TRBV7-6	15	few	TRBD2	TRBJ2-7	TGTGCCAGCAGGGAGTATAGCGGGGGATCGTACGAGCAGTACTTC	CASREYSGGSYEQYF
TRBV7-2	13	-	TRBD1	TRBJ2-7	TGTGCCAGCAGCCTAGACAGGGGCGGTGGGCAGTACTTC	CASSLDRGGGQYF
TRBV2	14	-	-	TRBJ1-3	TGTGCCAGCACCCCGACAGTCTCTGGAAACACCATATATTTT	CASTPTVSGNTIYF
TRBV7-8	14	-	-	TRBJ1-2	TGTGCCAGCAGCCCCGATTTGGGCAACTATGGCTACACCTTC	CASSPDLGNYGYTF
TRBV27	16	-	TRBD1	TRBJ1-5	TGTGCCAGCAGGAGGACAGGGGGGAGTGGCAATCAGCCCCAGCATTTT	CASRRTGGSGNQPQHF
TRBV7-2	13	-	TRBD1	TRBJ2-7	TGTGCCAGCAGCTTCGGGACAGGATACGAGCAGTACTTC	CASSFGTGYEQYF